This T cell receptor beta chain derives from a study of cytomegalovirus exposure and HLA in healthy donors. Points from the study as a whole: Through in vitro validation, a few CMV-associated chains were shown to be specific for CMV antigens.

Researchers ran the PCR with 60 Vbeta and 13 Jbeta primers. The data were produced by immunoSEQ multiplex PCR, yet TCRdb's version contains in-frame clones alone and is incomplete. The profile shows about 110,000 clones, around 80% of them singletons. The sample holds one count of this clone. Antigen unknown. The germline CDR1 and CDR2 sequences are LGHNT and FRNRAP. V was pared by 3 bases and J by 4 bases, with 19 bases of the junction left unmatched. The CDR3 is made up of 20 amino acids. The source material was PBMCs. The sequence was obtained from a man aged 30-40 years in good health and CMV-seropositive. V usage is TRBV12-5 and J usage is TRBJ1-2; 11 positions match TRBD1. The CDR3 loop is CASGFWGRGQGDTRVYGYTF. CDR3 nucleotide sequence: TGTGCTAGTGGTTTCTGGGGACGGGGACAGGGGGACACCAGGGTCTATGGCTACACCTTC.